Detailed here is one TCR beta chain. Sequenced by immunoSEQ multiplex PCR; TCRdb stores in-frame clones only, minus some. The sample holds 55,000 to 70,000 clones, about 91% seen once. The V end was cut by 3 bases, the J end by 4 bases, with 24 bases between. The CDR3 has 18 amino acids. Germline CDR1 reads MNHEY; CDR2 reads SMNVEV (reference sequence). These data come from a study of blood T cell repertoires in COVID-19. The receptor's source is a man in his sixties with acute or convalescent COVID-19. This chain joins TRBV27 and TRBJ1-1; D may be TRBD1 (6 bases). The sequenced sample was peripheral blood. The CDR3 spells CASSFMRGPGGLVTEAFF. In DNA form, the CDR3 reads TGTGCCAGCAGTTTTATGAGGGGCCCCGGGGGGCTGGTCACTGAAGCTTTCTTT.